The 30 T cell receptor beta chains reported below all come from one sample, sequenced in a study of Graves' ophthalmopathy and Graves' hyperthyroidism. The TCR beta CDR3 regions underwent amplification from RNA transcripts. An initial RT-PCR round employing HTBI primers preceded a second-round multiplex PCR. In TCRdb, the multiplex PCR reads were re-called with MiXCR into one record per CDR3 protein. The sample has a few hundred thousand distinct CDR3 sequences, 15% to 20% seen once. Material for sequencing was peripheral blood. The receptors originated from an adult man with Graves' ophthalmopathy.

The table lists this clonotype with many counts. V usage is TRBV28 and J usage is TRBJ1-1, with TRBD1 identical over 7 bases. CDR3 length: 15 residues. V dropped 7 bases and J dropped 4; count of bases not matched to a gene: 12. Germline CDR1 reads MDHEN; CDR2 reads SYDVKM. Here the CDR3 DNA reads TGTGCCAGCACCCTATCCCGACAGGGCGGCACTGAAGCTTTCTTT. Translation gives CASTLSRQGGTEAFF.

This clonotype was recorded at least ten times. Here the CDR3 DNA reads TGTGCCAGCAGTCTTTACCCGGGGCCTAACTATGGCTACACCTTC. Translated, it gives CASSLYPGPNYGYTF. This chain connects TRBV12-3 or TRBV12-4 to TRBJ1-2, with D tentatively TRBD1 (5 bases). The CDR3 runs 15 residues. Trimming shortened V by 5 bases and J by 0 bases, and 13 bases separated the two germline ends.

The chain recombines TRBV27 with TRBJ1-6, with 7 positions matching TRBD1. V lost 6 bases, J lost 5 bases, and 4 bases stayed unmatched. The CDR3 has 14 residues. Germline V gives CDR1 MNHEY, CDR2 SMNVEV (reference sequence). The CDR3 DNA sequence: TGTGCCAGCAGGACCGGGACAGATAATTCACCCCTCCACTTT. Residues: CASRTGTDNSPLHF.

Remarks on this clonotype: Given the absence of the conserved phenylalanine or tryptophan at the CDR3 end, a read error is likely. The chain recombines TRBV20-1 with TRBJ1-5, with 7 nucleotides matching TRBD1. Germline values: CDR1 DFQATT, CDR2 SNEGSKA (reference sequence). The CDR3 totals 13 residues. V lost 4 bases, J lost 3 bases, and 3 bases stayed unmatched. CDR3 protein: CSATGQPNQPQHI. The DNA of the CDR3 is TGCAGTGCTACGGGACAGCCCAATCAGCCCCAGCATATT.

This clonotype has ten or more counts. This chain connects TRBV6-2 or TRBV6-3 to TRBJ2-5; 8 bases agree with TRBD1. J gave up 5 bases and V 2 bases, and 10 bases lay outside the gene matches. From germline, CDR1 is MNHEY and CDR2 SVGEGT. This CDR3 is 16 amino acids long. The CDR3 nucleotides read TGTGCCAGCAGTTACACTCGCGGACAGGGTTATGAGACCCAGTACTTC. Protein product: CASSYTRGQGYETQYF.

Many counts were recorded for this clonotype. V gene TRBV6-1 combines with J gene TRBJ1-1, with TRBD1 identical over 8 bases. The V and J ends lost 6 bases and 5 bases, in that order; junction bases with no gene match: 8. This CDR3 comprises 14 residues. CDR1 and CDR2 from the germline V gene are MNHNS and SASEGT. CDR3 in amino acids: CASSLQGGMTEAFF. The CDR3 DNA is TGTGCCAGCAGCCTACAGGGGGGAATGACTGAAGCTTTCTTT.

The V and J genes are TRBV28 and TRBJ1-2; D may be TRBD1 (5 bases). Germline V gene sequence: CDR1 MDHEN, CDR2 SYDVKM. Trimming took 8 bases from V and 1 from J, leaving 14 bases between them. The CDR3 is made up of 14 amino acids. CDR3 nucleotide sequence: TGTGCCAGCCGCCGACAGATCTTTAACTATGGCTACACCTTC. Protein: CASRRQIFNYGYTF.

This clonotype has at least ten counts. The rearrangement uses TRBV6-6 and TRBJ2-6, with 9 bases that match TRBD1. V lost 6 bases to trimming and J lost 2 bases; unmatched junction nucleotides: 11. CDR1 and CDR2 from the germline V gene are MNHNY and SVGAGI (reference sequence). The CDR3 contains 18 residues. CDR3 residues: CASSPRDRAVTGANVLTF. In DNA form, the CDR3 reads TGTGCCAGCAGCCCCCGGGACAGGGCAGTCACTGGGGCCAACGTCCTGACTTTC.

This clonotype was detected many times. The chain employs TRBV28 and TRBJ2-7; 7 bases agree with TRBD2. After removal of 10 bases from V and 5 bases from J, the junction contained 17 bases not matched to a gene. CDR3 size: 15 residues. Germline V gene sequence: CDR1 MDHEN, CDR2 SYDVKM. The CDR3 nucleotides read TGTGCCATCCTTAGGGGAGGGGACCCCATCGACGAGCAGTACTTC. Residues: CAILRGGDPIDEQYF.

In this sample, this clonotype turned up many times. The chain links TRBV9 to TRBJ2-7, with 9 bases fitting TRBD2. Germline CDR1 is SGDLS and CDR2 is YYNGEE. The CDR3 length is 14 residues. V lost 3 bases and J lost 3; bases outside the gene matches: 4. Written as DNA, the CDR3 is TGTGCCAGCAGCGCCCAAGCGGGAGGCTACGAGCAGTACTTC. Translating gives CASSAQAGGYEQYF.

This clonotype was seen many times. The CDR3 bases are TGTGCCATCAAAGAGGGACAGCTGAACACTGAAGCTTTCTTT. Translated: CAIKEGQLNTEAFF. The genes are TRBV10-3 and TRBJ1-1; 7 bases match TRBD1. This CDR3 has 14 amino acids. Germline V lookup: CDR1 ENHRY, CDR2 SYGVKD. V lost 7 bases, J lost 0 bases, and 5 bases stayed unmatched.

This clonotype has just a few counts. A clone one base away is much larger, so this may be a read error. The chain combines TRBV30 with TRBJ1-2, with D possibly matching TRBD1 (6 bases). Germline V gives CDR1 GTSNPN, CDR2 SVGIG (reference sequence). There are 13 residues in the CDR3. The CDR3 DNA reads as TGTGCCTGGGGGGGCGGGGTTAACTATGGCTATACCTTC. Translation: CAWGGGVNYGYTF.

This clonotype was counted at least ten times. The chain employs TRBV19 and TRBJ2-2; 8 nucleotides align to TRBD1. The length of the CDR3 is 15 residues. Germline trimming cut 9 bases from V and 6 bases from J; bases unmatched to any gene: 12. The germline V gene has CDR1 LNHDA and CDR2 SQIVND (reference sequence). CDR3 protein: CASETGEFFPGELFF. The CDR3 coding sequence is TGTGCCAGCGAGACAGGGGAGTTTTTCCCCGGGGAGCTGTTTTTT.

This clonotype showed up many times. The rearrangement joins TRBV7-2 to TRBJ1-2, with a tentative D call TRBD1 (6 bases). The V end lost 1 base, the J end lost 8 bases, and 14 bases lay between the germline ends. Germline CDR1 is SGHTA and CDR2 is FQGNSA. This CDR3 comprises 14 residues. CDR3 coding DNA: TGTGCCAGCAGCTTAGTTGGGGCAGGGGAGGGCTACACCTTC. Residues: CASSLVGAGEGYTF.

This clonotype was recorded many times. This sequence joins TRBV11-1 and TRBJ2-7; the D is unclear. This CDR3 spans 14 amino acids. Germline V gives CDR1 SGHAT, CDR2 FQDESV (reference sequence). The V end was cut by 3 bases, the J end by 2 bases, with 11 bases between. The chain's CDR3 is CASSFRPIAYEQYF. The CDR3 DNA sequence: TGTGCCAGCAGCTTTCGGCCCATTGCCTACGAGCAGTACTTC.

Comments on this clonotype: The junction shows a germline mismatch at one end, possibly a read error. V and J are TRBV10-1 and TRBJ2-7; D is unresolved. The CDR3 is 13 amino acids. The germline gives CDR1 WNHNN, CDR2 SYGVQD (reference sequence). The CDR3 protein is CASSQDGGYGQYF. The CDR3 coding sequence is TGCGCCAGCAGCCAAGACGGCGGATACGGGCAGTACTTC.

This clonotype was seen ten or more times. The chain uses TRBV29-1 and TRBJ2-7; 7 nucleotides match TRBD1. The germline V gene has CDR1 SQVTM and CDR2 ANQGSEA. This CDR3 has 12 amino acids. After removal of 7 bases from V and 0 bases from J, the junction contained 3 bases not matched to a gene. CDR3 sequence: CSAGQHSYEQYF. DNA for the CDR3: TGCAGCGCGGGACAGCACTCCTACGAGCAGTACTTC.

This CDR3 reads CASSLSEASDDSIDTQYF. CDR3 DNA: TGTGCCAGCAGTTTGTCCGAGGCTAGCGATGATTCGATAGATACGCAGTATTTT. V gene TRBV12-5 combines with J gene TRBJ2-3; possibly TRBD2 for D (6 bases). CDR1 is LGHNT, CDR2 FRNRAP, per germline. CDR3 length: 18 amino acids.

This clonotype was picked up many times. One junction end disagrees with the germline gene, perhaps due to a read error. The chain's CDR3 is CVSRGQGLTEAFF. Here the CDR3 DNA reads TGTGTCAGCCGTGGACAGGGTCTCACTGAAGCTTTCTTT. The chain recombines TRBV6-1 with TRBJ1-1, with 8 bases aligning to TRBD1. Germline V CDR1 and CDR2: MNHNS, SASEGT. The CDR3 runs to 13 residues.

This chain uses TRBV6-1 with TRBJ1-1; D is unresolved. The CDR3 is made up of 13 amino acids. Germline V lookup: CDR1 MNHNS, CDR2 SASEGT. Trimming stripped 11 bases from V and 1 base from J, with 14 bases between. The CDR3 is CAVRPVQNTEAFF. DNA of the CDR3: TGTGCCGTCCGCCCGGTTCAGAACACTGAAGCTTTCTTT.

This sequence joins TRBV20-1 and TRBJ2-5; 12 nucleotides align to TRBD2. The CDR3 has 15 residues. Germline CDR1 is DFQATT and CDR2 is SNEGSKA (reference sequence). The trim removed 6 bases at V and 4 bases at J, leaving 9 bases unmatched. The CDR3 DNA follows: TGCAGTGCCGGGACCGGACTAGCGGGACGAGAGACCCAGTACTTC. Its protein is CSAGTGLAGRETQYF.

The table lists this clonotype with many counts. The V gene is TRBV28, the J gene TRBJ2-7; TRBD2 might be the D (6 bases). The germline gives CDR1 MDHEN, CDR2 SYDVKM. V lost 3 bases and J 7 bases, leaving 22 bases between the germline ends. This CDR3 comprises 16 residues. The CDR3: CASSFWGTPLSVEQYF. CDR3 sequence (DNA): TGTGCCAGCAGTTTCTGGGGGACTCCCCTTTCGGTGGAGCAGTACTTC.

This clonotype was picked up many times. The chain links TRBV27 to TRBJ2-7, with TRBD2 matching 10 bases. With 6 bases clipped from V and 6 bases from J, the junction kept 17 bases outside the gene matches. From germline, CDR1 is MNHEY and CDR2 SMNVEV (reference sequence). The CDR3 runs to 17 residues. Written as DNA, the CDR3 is TGTGCCAGCAGCCGAGCGTCATTCACTAGCGGGGTCCTCGAGCAGTACTTC. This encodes CASSRASFTSGVLEQYF.

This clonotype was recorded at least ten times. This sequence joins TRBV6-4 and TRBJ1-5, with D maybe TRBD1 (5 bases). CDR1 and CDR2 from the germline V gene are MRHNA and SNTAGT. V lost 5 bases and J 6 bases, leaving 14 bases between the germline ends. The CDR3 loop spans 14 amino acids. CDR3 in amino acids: CASSTQGGSQPQHF. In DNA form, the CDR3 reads TGTGCCAGCAGTACTCAGGGAGGCAGTCAGCCCCAGCATTTT.

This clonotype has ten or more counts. The chain's CDR3 is CSGDTGVNTEAFF. DNA for the CDR3: TGCAGCGGAGATACAGGGGTGAACACTGAAGCTTTCTTT. The chain joins TRBV29-1 to TRBJ1-1; 7 nucleotides align to TRBD1. Trimming at V came to 7 bases and at J to 0 bases, leaving 5 bases not matched to a gene. The CDR3 is 13 residues long. Germline-derived CDR1 and CDR2 are SQVTM and ANQGSEA.

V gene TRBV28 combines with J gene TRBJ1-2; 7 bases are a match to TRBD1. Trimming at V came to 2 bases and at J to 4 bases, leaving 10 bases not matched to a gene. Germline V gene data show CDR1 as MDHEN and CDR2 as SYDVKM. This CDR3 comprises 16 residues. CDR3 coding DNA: TGTGCCAGCAGTTTAAATTCAGGACAGGCTCTCTATGGCTACACCTTC. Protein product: CASSLNSGQALYGYTF.

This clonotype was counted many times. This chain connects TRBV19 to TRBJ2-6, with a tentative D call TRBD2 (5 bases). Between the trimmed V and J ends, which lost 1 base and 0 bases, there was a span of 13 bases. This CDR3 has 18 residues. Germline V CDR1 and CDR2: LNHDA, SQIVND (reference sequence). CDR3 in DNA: TGTGCCAGTAGTATAGTTAGGCGACGGGACTCTGGGGCCAACGTCCTGACTTTC. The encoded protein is CASSIVRRRDSGANVLTF.

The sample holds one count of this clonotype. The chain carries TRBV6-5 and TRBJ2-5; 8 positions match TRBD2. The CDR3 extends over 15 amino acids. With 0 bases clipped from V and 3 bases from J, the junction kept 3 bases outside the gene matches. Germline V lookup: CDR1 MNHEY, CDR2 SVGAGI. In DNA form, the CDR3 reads TGTGCCAGCAGTTACTCAGCGGGAGTTAAAGAGACCCAGTACTTC. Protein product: CASSYSAGVKETQYF.

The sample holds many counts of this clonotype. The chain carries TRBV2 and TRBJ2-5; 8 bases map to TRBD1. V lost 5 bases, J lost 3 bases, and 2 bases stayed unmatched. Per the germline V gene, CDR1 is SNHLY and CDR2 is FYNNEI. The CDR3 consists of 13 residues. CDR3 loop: CASSPDREETQYF. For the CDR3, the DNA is TGTGCCAGCAGTCCGGACAGGGAAGAGACCCAGTACTTC.

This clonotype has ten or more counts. The CDR3 bases are TGCGCCAGCAGCTTATCGACAGGGCCCGGGGAGCTGTTTTTT. Translation gives CASSLSTGPGELFF. The chain links TRBV5-1 to TRBJ2-2, with TRBD1 matching 7 bases. Germline V CDR1 and CDR2: SGHRS, YFSETQ. After removal of 2 bases from V and 6 bases from J, the junction contained 4 bases not matched to a gene. The CDR3 length is 14 residues.